This TCR beta chain stems from a study of blood T cells in healthy people across ages. A second 7 to 11 cycle PCR used barcoded and J-beta primers. Carrying 12 random nucleotides, a template-switch adaptor labeled each individual cDNA molecule. TCRdb re-analysed the 5' RACE reads in MiXCR, keeping a single row per CDR3 protein. The sample holds about 1.4 million distinct CDR3 sequences; roughly 59% are singletons and the top ten take 5% to 7%. CDR1 is DFQATT and CDR2 is SNEGSKA in the germline V gene (reference sequence). This CDR3 is built from 12 residues. The V and J ends lost 1 base and 12 bases, in that order; junction bases with no gene match: 4.

The rearrangement links TRBV20-1 to TRBJ2-1, with 9 bases that match TRBD2. Specimen: blood. The clonotype was recovered from a man between 18 and 35 years old in good health. CDR3 amino acids: CSARVAGVRQFF. DNA for the CDR3: TGCAGTGCTAGAGTAGCGGGAGTGAGGCAGTTCTTC.